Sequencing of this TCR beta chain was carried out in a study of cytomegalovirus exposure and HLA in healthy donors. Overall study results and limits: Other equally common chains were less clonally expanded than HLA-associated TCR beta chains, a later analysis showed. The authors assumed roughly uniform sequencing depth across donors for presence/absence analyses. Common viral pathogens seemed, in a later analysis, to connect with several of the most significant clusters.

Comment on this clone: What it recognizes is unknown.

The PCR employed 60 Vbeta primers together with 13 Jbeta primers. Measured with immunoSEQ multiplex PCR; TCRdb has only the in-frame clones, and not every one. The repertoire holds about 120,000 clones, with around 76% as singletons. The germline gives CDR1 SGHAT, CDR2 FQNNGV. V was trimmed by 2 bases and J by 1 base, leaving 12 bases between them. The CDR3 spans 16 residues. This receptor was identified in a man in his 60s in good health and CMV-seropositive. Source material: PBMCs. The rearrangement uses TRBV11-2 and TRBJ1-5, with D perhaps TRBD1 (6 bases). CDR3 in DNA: TGTGCCAGCAGCTTAAGGGGGGGGTCGAGCAATCAGCCCCAGCATTTT. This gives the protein CASSLRGGSSNQPQHF.